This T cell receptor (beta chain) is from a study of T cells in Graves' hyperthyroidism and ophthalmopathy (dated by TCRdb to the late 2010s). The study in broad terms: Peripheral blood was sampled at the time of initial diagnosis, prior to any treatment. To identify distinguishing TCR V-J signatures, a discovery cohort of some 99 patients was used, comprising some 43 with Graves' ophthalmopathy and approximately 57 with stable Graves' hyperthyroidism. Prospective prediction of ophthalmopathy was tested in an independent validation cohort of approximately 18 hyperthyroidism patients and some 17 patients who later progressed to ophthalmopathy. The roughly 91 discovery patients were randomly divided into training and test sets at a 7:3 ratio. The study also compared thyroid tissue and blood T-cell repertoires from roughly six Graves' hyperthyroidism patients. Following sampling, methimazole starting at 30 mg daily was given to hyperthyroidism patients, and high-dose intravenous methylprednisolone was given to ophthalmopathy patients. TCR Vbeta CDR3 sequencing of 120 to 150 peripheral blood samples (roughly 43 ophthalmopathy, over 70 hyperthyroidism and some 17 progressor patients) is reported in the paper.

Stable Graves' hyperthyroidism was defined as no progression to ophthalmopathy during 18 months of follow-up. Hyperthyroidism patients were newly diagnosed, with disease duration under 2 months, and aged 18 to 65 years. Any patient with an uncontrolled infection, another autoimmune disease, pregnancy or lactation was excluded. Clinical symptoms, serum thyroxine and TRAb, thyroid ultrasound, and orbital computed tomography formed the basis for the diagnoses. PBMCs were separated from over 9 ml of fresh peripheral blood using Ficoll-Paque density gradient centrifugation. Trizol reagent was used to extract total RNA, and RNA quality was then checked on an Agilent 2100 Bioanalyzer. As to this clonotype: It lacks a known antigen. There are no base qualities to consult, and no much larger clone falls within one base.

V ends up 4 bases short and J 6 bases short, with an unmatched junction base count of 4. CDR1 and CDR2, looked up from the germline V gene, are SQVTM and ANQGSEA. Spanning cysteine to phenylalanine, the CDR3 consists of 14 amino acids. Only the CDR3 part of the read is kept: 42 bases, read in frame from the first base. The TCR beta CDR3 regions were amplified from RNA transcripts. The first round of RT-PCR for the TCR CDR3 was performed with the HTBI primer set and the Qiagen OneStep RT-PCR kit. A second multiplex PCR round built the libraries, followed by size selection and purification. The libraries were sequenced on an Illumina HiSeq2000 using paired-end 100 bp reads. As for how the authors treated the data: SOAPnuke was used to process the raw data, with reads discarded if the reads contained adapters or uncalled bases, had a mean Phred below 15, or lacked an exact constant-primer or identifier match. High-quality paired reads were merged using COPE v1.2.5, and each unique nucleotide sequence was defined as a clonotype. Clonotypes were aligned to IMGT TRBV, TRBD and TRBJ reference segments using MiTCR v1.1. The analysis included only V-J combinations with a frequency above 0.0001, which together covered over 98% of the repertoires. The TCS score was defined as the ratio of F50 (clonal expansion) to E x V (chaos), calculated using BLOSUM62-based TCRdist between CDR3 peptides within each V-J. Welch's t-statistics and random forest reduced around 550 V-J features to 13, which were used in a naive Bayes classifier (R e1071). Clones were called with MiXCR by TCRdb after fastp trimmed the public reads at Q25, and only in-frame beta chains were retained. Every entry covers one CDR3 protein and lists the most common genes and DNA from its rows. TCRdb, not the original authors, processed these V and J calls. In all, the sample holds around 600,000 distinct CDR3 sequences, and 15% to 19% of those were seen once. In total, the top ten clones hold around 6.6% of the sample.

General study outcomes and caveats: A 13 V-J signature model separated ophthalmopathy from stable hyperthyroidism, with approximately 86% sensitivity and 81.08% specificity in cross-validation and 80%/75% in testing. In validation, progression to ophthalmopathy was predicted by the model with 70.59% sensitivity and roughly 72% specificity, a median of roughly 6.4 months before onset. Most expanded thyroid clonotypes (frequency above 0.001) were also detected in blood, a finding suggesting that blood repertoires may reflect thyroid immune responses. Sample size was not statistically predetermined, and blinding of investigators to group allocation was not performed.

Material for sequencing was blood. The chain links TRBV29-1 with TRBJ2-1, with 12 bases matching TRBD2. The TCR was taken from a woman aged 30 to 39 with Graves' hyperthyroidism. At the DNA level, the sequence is TGCAGCGTTGCCGGGACTAGCGGGTCCAATGAGCAGTTCTTC. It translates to CSVAGTSGSNEQFF.